Shown below are 10 T cell receptor beta chains from a single sample sequenced in a study of T-cell memory formation after mild COVID-19 (dated by TCRdb to the early 2020s). The protocol used for the library was 5' RACE. TCRdb records Illumina NovaSeq 6000 as the sequencer. TCRdb reprocessed the public reads (quality trimming at Q25 with fastp, clone calling with MiXCR) and kept in-frame beta chains. Rows with one shared CDR3 protein collapse into an entry with the most common genes and DNA. Counted in this sample were about 400,000 distinct CDR3 sequences; more than 20% of them appeared once. The ten most abundant clones make up about 12% of the sample. The sequencing sample was made of PBMCs or a T cell subset sorted from them (not recorded which). The receptors come from an adult woman who had mild COVID-19 (a few samples of this study predate the infection). The sample titles of this study are shuffled in the database, so cell type and time point are left out; the donor was told from shared clones.

J is TRBJ1-2 and V is TRBV29-1; no definite D call. CDR3 size: 11 residues. CDR1 is SQVTM and CDR2 is ANQGSEA in the germline V gene. The V end was cut by 3 bases, the J end by 1 base, with 3 bases between. CDR3 loop: CSVEGNYGYTF. DNA for the CDR3: TGCAGCGTTGAGGGTAACTATGGCTACACCTTC.

The V call is TRBV6-2 or TRBV6-3, the J call TRBJ1-1; D is perhaps TRBD1 (5 bases). This CDR3 has 14 residues. V lost 2 bases and J lost 4, with 11 bases in between. Germline V gene lookup returns CDR1 MNHEY and CDR2 SVGEGT. CDR3 coding DNA: TGTGCCAGCAGTTACGGGGGGTACGGCACTGAAGCTTTCTTT. Residues: CASSYGGYGTEAFF.

This clonotype was observed a few times. This chain uses TRBV7-6 with TRBJ2-7; 11 positions match TRBD1. Unmatched junction bases numbered 13, after V lost 5 bases and J lost 1 base. The CDR3 contains 18 residues. Germline values: CDR1 SGHVS, CDR2 FNYEAQ. The CDR3 here is CASSQLMSGTGGSYEQYF. The DNA of the CDR3 is TGTGCCAGCAGCCAACTCATGTCCGGGACAGGGGGTTCCTACGAGCAGTACTTC.

The rearrangement joins TRBV30 to TRBJ2-5; possible D gene TRBD2, 6 bases. This CDR3 is 13 amino acids long. V was pared by 2 bases and J by 0 bases, with 7 bases between. The V gene's germline CDR1 is GTSNPN and CDR2 SVGIG (reference sequence). The CDR3 sequence: CAWSRDYQETQYF. The CDR3 bases are TGTGCCTGGAGTCGGGACTACCAAGAGACCCAGTACTTC.

The chain combines TRBV29-1 with TRBJ1-2, with D possibly TRBD1 on 5 matching bases. V lost 4 bases and J 8 bases, leaving 17 bases between the germline ends. Germline CDR1 and CDR2: SQVTM and ANQGSEA. The CDR3 consists of 13 residues. CDR3 residues: CSVANQGSRGYTF. The CDR3, as DNA: TGCAGCGTTGCAAACCAGGGAAGTCGCGGCTACACCTTC.

This chain uses TRBV4-3 with TRBJ2-5; TRBD2 matches at 7 bases. The CDR3 covers 13 residues. In germline, CDR1 is LGHNA, CDR2 YSLEER. The V segment lost 4 bases and the J segment 4 bases; nucleotides outside the gene matches: 3. CDR3 coding DNA: TGCGCCAGCAGCCCAGCGGGAACAGAGACCCAGTACTTC. This encodes CASSPAGTETQYF.

Within the sample, this clonotype is medium-sized. V and J are TRBV4-2 and TRBJ2-2; TRBD1 aligns across 7 bases. Germline loops: CDR1 LGHNA, CDR2 YNFKEQ. This CDR3 is 16 amino acids long. V gave up 3 bases and J gave up 4 bases; unmatched junction bases: 8. DNA for the CDR3: TGTGCCAGCAGCCAGGGAAAGGGGGCTGGCACCGGGGAGCTGTTTTTT. This sequence encodes CASSQGKGAGTGELFF.

The rearrangement links TRBV18 to TRBJ1-1; TRBD1 matches at 7 bases. V shed 4 bases and J 1 base; nucleotides not matched to a gene: 9. Germline V gene sequence: CDR1 KGHSH, CDR2 LQKENI. The CDR3 consists of 16 residues. As DNA, the CDR3 is TGTGCCAGCTCACTGATACAGGGGAGCGGGAACACTGAAGCTTTCTTT. Translating it yields CASSLIQGSGNTEAFF. The full variable domain, rest sourced from reference TRBV18 and TRBJ1-1, is NAGVMQNPRHLVRRRGQEARLRCSPMKGHSHVYWYRQLPEEGLKFMVYLQKENIIDESGMPKERFSAEFPKEGPSILRIQQVVRGDSAAYFCASSLIQGSGNTEAFFGQGTRLTVV.

The V call is TRBV18, the J call TRBJ1-1; D is unresolved. Germline CDR1 is KGHSH and CDR2 is LQKENI. This CDR3 is 14 amino acids long. The ends were cut back, 2 bases at V and 1 base at J, with 8 bases in the middle. The CDR3 region has the DNA TGTGCCAGCTCACCAACGACGGAGAACACTGAAGCTTTCTTT. As protein: CASSPTTENTEAFF.

The chain combines TRBV20-1 with TRBJ1-2; 11 nucleotides agree with TRBD1. The CDR3 is 14 residues long. V shed 3 bases, J shed 4 bases, and the junction held 4 bases outside the gene matches. CDR1 and CDR2 (germline): DFQATT, SNEGSKA (reference sequence). CDR3 DNA: TGCAGTGCTAGGAGGACAGGGGGCATCTATGGCTACACCTTC. As protein: CSARRTGGIYGYTF.